This record covers a single T cell receptor (beta chain). Per the authors' pipeline: Amplified reference gene primers provided the basis for estimating nucleated cell counts. Assay: immunoSEQ multiplex PCR; the TCRdb copy retains only in-frame clones and omits some. The D gene and trimming were derived from the DNA, and the V and J assignments and clone size from that table. The table includes over 200,000 clones, around 75% detected once. The sample belongs to a study of blood T cell repertoires in COVID-19. Whole-study context: Nucleic acid was either cDNA or gDNA, and it came from T cells, B-cell-depleted T cells, or PBMCs.

The V gene's germline CDR1 is MNHEY and CDR2 SVGEGT. The CDR3 runs 12 residues. Between the trimmed V and J ends, which lost 6 bases and 11 bases, there was a span of 16 bases. The sequence derives from a human donor in a cohort sampled during active COVID-19. The specimen sequenced was peripheral blood. The chain carries TRBV6-2 or TRBV6-3 and TRBJ1-1; D gene ambiguous. The DNA of the CDR3 is TGTGCCAGCAGCCGGGCCCGGGGAGGCGCTTTCTTT. Translated, it gives CASSRARGGAFF.